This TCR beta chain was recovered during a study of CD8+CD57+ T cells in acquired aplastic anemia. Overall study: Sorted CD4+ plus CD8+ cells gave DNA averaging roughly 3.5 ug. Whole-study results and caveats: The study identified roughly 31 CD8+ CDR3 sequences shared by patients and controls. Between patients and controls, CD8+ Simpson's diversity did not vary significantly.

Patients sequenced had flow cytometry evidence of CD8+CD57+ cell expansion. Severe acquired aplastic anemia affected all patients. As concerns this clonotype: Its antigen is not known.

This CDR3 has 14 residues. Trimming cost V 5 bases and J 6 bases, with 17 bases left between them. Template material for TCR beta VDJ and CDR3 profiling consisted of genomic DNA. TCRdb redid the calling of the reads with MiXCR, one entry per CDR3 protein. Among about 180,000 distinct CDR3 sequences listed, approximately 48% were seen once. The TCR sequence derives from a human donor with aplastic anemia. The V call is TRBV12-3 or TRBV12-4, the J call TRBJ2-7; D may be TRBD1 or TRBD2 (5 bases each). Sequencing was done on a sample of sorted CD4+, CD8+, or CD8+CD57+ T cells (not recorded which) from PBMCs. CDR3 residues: CASSEGTQSPEQYF. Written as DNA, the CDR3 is TGTGCCAGCAGTGAAGGGACCCAAAGTCCCGAGCAGTACTTC.